A single T cell receptor beta chain is shown here with its context. Arm-PCR of CDR3 regions and iRepertoire HTBI primers were the basis on which TCR beta libraries were built. TCRdb recomputed calls from the multiplex PCR reads with MiXCR, one row per CDR3 protein. This table has 350,000 to 450,000 distinct CDR3 sequences, 12% appearing once. This specimen comes from a study of regulatory T cells in long-lasting Graves disease. Time point reported: newly diagnosed GD, antithyroid drugs for less than 3 months. Extracted PBMC RNA gave rise to the TCR library. These data were also reused for a study on T cells in Graves' hyperthyroidism and ophthalmopathy.

Sequences were derived from peripheral blood mononuclear cells (PBMCs), sampled at new diagnosis, from a patient treated with antithyroid drugs. The receptor comes from a woman aged 18-29 years with Graves disease.

The CDR3 spells CASSQIAGYTYNEQFF. In DNA, the CDR3 is TGTGCCAGCAGCCAAATAGCGGGATACACCTACAATGAGCAGTTCTTC. V gene TRBV9 combines with J gene TRBJ2-1, with 8 bases matching TRBD2. CDR1 SGDLS and CDR2 YYNGEE come from the germline V gene. This CDR3 is built from 16 residues. V was pared by 4 bases and J by 2 bases, with 8 bases of the junction left unmatched.